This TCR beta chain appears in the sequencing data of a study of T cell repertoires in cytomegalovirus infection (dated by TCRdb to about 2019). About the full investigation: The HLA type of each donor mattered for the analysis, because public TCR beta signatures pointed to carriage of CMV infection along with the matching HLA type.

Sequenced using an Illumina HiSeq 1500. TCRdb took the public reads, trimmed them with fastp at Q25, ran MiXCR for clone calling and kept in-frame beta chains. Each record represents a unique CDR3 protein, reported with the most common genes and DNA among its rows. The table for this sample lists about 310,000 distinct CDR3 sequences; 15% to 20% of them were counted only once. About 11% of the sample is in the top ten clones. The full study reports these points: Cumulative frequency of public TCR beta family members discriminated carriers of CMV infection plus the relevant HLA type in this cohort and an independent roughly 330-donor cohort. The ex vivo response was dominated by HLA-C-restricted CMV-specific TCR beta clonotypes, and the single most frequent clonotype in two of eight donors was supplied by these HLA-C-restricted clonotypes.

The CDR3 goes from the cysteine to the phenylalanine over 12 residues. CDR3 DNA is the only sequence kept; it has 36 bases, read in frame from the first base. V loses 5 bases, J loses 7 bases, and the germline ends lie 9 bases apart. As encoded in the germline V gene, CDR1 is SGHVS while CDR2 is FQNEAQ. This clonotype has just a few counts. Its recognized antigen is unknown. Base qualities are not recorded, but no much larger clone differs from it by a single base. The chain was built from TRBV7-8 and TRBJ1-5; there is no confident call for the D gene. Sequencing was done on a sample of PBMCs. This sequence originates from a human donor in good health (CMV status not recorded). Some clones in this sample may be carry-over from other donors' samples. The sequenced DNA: TGTGCCAGCAGCGTTGGACTCCAGCCCCAGCATTTT. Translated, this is CASSVGLQPQHF.